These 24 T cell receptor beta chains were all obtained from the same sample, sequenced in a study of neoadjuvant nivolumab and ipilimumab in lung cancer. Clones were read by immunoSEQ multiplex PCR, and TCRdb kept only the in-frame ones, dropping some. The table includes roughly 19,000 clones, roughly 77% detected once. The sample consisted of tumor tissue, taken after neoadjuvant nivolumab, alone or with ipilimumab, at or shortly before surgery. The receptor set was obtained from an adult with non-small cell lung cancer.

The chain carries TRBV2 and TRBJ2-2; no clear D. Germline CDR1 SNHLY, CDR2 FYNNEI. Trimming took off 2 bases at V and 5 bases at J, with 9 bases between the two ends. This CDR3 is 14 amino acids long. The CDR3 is CASSEYRLTGELFF. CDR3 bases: TGTGCCAGCAGTGAATATAGACTTACCGGGGAGCTGTTTTTT.

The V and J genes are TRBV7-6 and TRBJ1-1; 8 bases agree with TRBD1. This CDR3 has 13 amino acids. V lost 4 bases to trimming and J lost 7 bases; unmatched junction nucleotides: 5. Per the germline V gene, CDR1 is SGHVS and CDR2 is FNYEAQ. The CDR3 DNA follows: TGTGCCAGCAGCTCCAGACAGGGGAGTGAAGCTTTCTTT. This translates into CASSSRQGSEAFF.

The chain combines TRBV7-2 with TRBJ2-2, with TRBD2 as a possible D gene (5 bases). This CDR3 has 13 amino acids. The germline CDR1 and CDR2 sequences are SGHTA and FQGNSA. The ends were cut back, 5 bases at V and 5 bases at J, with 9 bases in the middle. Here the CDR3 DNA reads TGTGCCAGCAGCGCGGGCCAGACCGGGGAGCTGTTTTTT. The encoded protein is CASSAGQTGELFF.

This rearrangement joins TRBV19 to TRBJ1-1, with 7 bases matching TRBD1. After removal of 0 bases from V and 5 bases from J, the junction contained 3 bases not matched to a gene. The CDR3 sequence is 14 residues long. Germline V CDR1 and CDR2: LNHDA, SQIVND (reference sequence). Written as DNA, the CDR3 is TGTGCCAGTAGTATAGAAAGCAGGGGGACTGAAGCTTTCTTT. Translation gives CASSIESRGTEAFF. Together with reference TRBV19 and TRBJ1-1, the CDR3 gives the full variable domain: DGGITQSPKYLFRKEGQNVTLSCEQNLNHDAMYWYRQDPGQGLRLIYYSQIVNDFQKGDIAEGYSVSREKKESFPLTVTSAQKNPTAFYLCASSIESRGTEAFFGQGTRLTVV.

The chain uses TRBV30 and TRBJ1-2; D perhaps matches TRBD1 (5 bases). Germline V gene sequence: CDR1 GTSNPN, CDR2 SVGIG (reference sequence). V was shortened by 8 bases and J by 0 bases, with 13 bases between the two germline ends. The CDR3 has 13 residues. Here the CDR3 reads CALGAVTNYGYTF. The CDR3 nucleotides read TGTGCCCTAGGGGCAGTGACTAACTATGGCTACACCTTC. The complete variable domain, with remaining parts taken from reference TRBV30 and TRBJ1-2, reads SQTIHQWPATLVQPVGSPLSLECTVEGTSNPNLYWYRQAAGRGLQLLFYSVGIGQISSEVPQNLSASRPQDRQFILSSKKLLLSDSGFYLCALGAVTNYGYTFGSGTRLTVV.

CDR3 DNA: TGTGCCAGCAGCAAGGGCGTGGGAGTCATCACCGGGGAGCTGTTTTTT. It translates to CASSKGVGVITGELFF. The rearrangement joins TRBV7-8 to TRBJ2-2; D is perhaps TRBD2 (5 bases). CDR3 length: 16 amino acids. Germline CDR1 is SGHVS and CDR2 is FQNEAQ. Between the trimmed V and J ends, which lost 5 bases and 4 bases, there was a span of 17 bases.

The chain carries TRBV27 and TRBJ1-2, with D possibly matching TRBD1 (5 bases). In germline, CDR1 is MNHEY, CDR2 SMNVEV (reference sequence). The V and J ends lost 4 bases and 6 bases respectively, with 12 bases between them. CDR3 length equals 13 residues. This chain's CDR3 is CASSWAGIDGYTF. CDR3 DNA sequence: TGTGCCAGCAGTTGGGCAGGGATAGATGGCTACACCTTC.

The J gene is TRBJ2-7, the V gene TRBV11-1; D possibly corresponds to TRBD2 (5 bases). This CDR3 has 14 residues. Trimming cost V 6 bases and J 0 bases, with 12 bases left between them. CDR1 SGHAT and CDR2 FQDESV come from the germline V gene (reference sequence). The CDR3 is CASRRSGSSYEQYF. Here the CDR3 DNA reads TGTGCCAGCAGGCGATCTGGGAGCTCCTACGAGCAGTACTTC.

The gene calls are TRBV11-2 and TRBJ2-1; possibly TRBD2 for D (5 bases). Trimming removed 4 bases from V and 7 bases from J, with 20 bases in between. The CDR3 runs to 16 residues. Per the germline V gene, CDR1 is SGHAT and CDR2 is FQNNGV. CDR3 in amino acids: CASSSGRFRRNNEQFF. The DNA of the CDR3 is TGTGCCAGCAGCTCCGGACGGTTCCGGAGGAATAATGAGCAGTTCTTC.

CDR3 DNA: TGTGCCAGCAGCCAAGATTTGGGCGGGAACACCGGGGAGCTGTTTTTT. This translates into CASSQDLGGNTGELFF. The rearrangement links TRBV5-4 to TRBJ2-2; D unresolved. V dropped 4 bases and J dropped 1 base, with 14 bases sitting between them. CDR1 is SGHNT and CDR2 is YYREEE in the germline V gene (reference sequence). This CDR3 region has 16 residues.

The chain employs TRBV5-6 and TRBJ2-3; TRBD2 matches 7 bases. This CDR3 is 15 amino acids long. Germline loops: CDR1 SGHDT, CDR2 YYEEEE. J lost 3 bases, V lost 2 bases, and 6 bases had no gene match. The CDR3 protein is CASSLGDYSTDTQYF. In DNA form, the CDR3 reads TGTGCCAGCAGCTTAGGGGACTATTCTACAGATACGCAGTATTTT.

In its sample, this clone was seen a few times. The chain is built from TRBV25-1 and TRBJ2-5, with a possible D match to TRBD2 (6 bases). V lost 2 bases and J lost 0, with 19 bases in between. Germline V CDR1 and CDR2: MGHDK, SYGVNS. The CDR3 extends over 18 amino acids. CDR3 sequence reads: CASSEPVEGTVYQETQYF. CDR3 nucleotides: TGTGCCAGCAGTGAACCCGTGGAGGGGACTGTGTACCAAGAGACCCAGTACTTC.

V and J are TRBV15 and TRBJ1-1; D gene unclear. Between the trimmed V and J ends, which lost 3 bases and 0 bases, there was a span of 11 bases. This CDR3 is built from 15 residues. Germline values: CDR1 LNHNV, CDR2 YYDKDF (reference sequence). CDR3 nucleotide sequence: TGTGCCACCAGCAGGTGGGGTGCGGTGAACACTGAAGCTTTCTTT. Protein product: CATSRWGAVNTEAFF.

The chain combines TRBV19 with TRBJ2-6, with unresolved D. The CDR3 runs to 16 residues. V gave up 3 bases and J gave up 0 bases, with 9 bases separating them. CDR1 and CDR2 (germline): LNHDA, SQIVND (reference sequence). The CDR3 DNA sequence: TGTGCCAGTAGTATCGGGTGGCGCTCTGGGGCCAACGTCCTGACTTTC. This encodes CASSIGWRSGANVLTF. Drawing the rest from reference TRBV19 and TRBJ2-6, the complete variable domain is DGGITQSPKYLFRKEGQNVTLSCEQNLNHDAMYWYRQDPGQGLRLIYYSQIVNDFQKGDIAEGYSVSREKKESFPLTVTSAQKNPTAFYLCASSIGWRSGANVLTFGAGSRLTVL.

CDR3 nucleotide sequence: TGTGCCAGCTCCTTGGAGGGTAACACTGAAGCTTTCTTT. Translated, it gives CASSLEGNTEAFF. The chain uses TRBV6-1 and TRBJ1-1; D is ambiguous. The length of the CDR3 is 13 residues. Trimming pared 8 bases from V and 2 bases from J, leaving 12 bases between. Germline V gives CDR1 MNHNS, CDR2 SASEGT.

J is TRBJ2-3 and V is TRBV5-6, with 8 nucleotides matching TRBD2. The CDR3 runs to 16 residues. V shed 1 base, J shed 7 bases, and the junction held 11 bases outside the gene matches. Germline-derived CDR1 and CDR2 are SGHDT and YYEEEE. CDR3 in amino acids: CASSLLSSGEVYTQYF. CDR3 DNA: TGTGCCAGCAGCTTGTTGAGTAGCGGGGAGGTTTATACGCAGTATTTT.

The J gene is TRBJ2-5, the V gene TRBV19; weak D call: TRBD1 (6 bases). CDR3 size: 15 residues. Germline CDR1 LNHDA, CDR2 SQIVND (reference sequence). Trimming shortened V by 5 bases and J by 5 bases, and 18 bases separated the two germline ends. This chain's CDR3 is CASSDAQGISETQYF. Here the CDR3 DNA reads TGTGCCAGTAGTGACGCCCAGGGGATAAGTGAGACCCAGTACTTC.

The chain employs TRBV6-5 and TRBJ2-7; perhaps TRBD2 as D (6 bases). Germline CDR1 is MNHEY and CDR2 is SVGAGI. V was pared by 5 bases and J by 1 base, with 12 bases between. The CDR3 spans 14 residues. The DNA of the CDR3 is TGTGCCAGCAGTGCGGGGCCTAGGTCCTACGAGCAGTACTTC. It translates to CASSAGPRSYEQYF.

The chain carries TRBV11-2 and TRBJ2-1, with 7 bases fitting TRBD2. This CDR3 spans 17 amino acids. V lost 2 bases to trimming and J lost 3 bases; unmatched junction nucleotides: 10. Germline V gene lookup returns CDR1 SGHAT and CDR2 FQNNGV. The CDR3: CASSLHFGLGNYNEQFF. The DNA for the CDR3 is TGTGCCAGCAGCTTACACTTCGGACTAGGGAACTACAATGAGCAGTTCTTC.

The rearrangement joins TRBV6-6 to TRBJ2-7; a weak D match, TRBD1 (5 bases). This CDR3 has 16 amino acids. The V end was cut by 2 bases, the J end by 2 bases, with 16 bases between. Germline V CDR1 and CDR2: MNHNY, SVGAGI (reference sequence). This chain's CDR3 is CASSYIPGKITYEQYF. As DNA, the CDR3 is TGTGCCAGCAGTTACATACCAGGGAAAATCACCTACGAGCAGTACTTC.

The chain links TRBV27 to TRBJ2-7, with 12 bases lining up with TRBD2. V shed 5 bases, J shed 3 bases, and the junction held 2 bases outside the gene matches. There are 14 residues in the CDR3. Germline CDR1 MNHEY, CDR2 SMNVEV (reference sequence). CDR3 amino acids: CASSRTSGIYEQYF. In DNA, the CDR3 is TGTGCCAGCAGTAGGACTAGCGGGATCTACGAGCAGTACTTC.

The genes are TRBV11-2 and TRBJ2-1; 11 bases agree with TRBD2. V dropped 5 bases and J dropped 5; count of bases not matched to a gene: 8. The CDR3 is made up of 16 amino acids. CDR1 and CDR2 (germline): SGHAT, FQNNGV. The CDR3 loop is CASSPRLAGLDNEQFF. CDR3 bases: TGTGCCAGCAGCCCCAGACTAGCGGGATTGGACAATGAGCAGTTCTTC.

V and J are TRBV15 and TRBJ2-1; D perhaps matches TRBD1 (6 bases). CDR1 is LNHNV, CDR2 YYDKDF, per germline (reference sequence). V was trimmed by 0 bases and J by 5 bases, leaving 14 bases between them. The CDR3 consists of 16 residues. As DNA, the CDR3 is TGTGCCACCAGCAGAGAGGCACTGAGGGACAACAATGAGCAGTTCTTC. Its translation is CATSREALRDNNEQFF.

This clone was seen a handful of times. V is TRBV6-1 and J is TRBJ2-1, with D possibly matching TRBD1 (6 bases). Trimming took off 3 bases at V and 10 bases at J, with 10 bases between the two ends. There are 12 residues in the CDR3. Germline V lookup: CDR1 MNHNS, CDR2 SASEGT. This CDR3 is CASSDQRGEQFF. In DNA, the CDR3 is TGTGCCAGCAGTGATCAAAGGGGGGAGCAGTTCTTC.